The clone carrying this T cell receptor beta chain was detected only a few times. The antigen remains unidentified. This sample stems from a study of graft-versus-host responses after intestinal transplantation. Study background: Recipients were all induced with anti-thymocyte globulin, then given tacrolimus and steroids for roughly three years. Study-level results: Some patients had graft-donor T cell macrochimerism, and their allografts showed high graft-versus-host to host-versus-graft clonal ratios. GvH clone levels peaked in circulation, and this peak was associated with early post-transplant HvG declines. Ileal or blood samples showed some GvH clones first, and such clones were also found in recipient marrow.

The CDR3 covers 16 residues. The J segment lost 8 bases and the V segment lost 3 bases, leaving 9 bases of the junction unmatched. CDR1 and CDR2 (germline): ENHRY, SYGVKD. Sequencing used immunoSEQ multiplex PCR; TCRdb keeps in-frame clones, though not all of them. The sample holds more than 95,000 clones, over 75% seen once. This clonotype was obtained from a human donor who received an intestinal transplant. The chain couples TRBV10-3 to TRBJ2-5; 13 nucleotides align to TRBD2. The starting material was unstimulated CD4+ T cells sorted from spleen or lymph node cells, obtained before intestinal transplant. The DNA of the CDR3 is TGTGCCATCAGTGACGTTACTAGCGGGGGGGGGTCCACCCAGTACTTC. It specifies CAISDVTSGGGSTQYF.